These T cell receptor beta chains were read from a single sample in a study of cytomegalovirus exposure and HLA in healthy donors. The table came from immunoSEQ multiplex PCR; TCRdb's copy has only in-frame clones and leaves some out. The table lists some 130,000 clones, about 79% of them singletons. The sample was PBMCs. These receptors were taken from a man aged 18 to 29 in good health and CMV-seronegative. Both conserved end residues are part of each CDR3. Fields, in order: J gene, D gene, clone size, V gene, CDR3 DNA, CDR3 protein. D genes are given only for firm matches. Size values are once, few and many counts, or a class for expanded clones, and some rows have none.

j_call: TRBJ2-3
d_call: TRBD2
clone_size: -
v_call: TRBV7-2
cdr3_nt: TGTGCTTCGAGGGTAGCGGGAGGAACAGATACGCAGTATTTT
cdr3_aa: CASRVAGGTDTQYF

j_call: TRBJ1-5
d_call: -
clone_size: -
v_call: TRBV28
cdr3_nt: TGTGCCAGCAGTTTCCCCTATAGCAATCAGCCCCAGCATTTT
cdr3_aa: CASSFPYSNQPQHF

j_call: TRBJ2-2
d_call: TRBD2
clone_size: once
v_call: TRBV5-8
cdr3_nt: TGTGCCAGCAGCCACGGGACTAGCGGGCCCGGGGAGCTGTTTTTT
cdr3_aa: CASSHGTSGPGELFF

j_call: TRBJ2-3
d_call: TRBD2
clone_size: few
v_call: TRBV6-5
cdr3_nt: TGTGCCAGCAATCCACCGGGACTATCCGCAGATACGCAGTATTTT
cdr3_aa: CASNPPGLSADTQYF

j_call: TRBJ1-1
d_call: -
clone_size: -
v_call: TRBV6-6
cdr3_nt: TGTGCCAGCAGCCTTCGACAGGCTGAAGCTTTCTTT
cdr3_aa: CASSLRQAEAFF

j_call: TRBJ2-7
d_call: TRBD1
clone_size: once
v_call: TRBV7-9
cdr3_nt: TGTGCCAGCAGCTTGGGACAGGACTTAAACCTTTACGAGCAGTACTTC
cdr3_aa: CASSLGQDLNLYEQYF

j_call: TRBJ2-1
d_call: TRBD2
clone_size: -
v_call: TRBV10-2
cdr3_nt: TGCGCCAGCAGTGAGCTAGCGGGAGGGCGTGATGAGCAGTTCTTC
cdr3_aa: CASSELAGGRDEQFF

j_call: TRBJ2-7
d_call: TRBD1
clone_size: -
v_call: TRBV19
cdr3_nt: TGTGCCAGTAGTAGGAGACAGGGGAGTCCCCCCTACGAGCAGTACTTC
cdr3_aa: CASSRRQGSPPYEQYF

j_call: TRBJ2-4
d_call: -
clone_size: -
v_call: TRBV6-1
cdr3_nt: TGTGCCAGCAGTGAAGCCGGCAGGGTCAGTAACATTCAGTACTTC
cdr3_aa: CASSEAGRVSNIQYF

j_call: TRBJ2-6
d_call: TRBD2
clone_size: -
v_call: TRBV28
cdr3_nt: TGTGCCAGCAGTTCGATACTAGCGGGAGGGCCTGGGGCCAACGTCCTGACTTTC
cdr3_aa: CASSSILAGGPGANVLTF

j_call: TRBJ2-5
d_call: TRBD2
clone_size: -
v_call: TRBV5-1
cdr3_nt: TGCGCCAGCAGCTCAAGCGGACTAGCGGCCCAAGAGACCCAGTACTTC
cdr3_aa: CASSSSGLAAQETQYF

j_call: TRBJ2-7
d_call: TRBD1
clone_size: -
v_call: TRBV19
cdr3_nt: TGTGCCAGTAGCGGACAGGGAAGCTCCTACGAGCAGTACTTC
cdr3_aa: CASSGQGSSYEQYF

j_call: TRBJ2-1
d_call: TRBD2
clone_size: -
v_call: TRBV27
cdr3_nt: TGTGCCAGCAGTACAATACTAGCGGGAGCTGACAATGAGCAGTTCTTC
cdr3_aa: CASSTILAGADNEQFF

j_call: TRBJ2-1
d_call: -
clone_size: -
v_call: TRBV7-3
cdr3_nt: TGTGCCAGCAGCTTAACGGGGAGTAGCTCCTACAATGAGCAGTTCTTC
cdr3_aa: CASSLTGSSSYNEQFF

j_call: TRBJ2-2
d_call: TRBD2
clone_size: few
v_call: TRBV7-3
cdr3_nt: TGTGCCAGCAGCTCGGGACTAGCGGGAGGGGCCGGGGAGCTGTTTTTT
cdr3_aa: CASSSGLAGGAGELFF

j_call: TRBJ2-3
d_call: TRBD2
clone_size: -
v_call: TRBV9
cdr3_nt: TGTGCCAGCGGGCGGGAGGGAGATACGCAGTATTTT
cdr3_aa: CASGREGDTQYF

j_call: TRBJ2-7
d_call: TRBD2
clone_size: -
v_call: TRBV18
cdr3_nt: TGTGCCAGCTCACCACCGTCGACTAGCGGGAGCCAGAACTACGAGCAGTACTTC
cdr3_aa: CASSPPSTSGSQNYEQYF

j_call: TRBJ1-5
d_call: TRBD1
clone_size: -
v_call: TRBV19
cdr3_nt: TGTGCCACCACCATAACAGGACAGGGCTACAATCAGCCCCAGCATTTT
cdr3_aa: CATTITGQGYNQPQHF

j_call: TRBJ2-1
d_call: TRBD2
clone_size: -
v_call: TRBV30
cdr3_nt: TGTGCCTGGAGTTGGACTAGCGGGAGGGCAAATGAGCAGTTCTTC
cdr3_aa: CAWSWTSGRANEQFF

j_call: TRBJ2-1
d_call: -
clone_size: once
v_call: TRBV6-5
cdr3_nt: TGTGCCAGCACTCGGGGATCCTACAATGAGCAGTTCTTC
cdr3_aa: CASTRGSYNEQFF

j_call: TRBJ2-2
d_call: TRBD1
clone_size: -
v_call: TRBV5-1
cdr3_nt: TGCGCCAGCAGCCTGGACAGGGTCAACACCGGGGAGCTGTTTTTT
cdr3_aa: CASSLDRVNTGELFF

j_call: TRBJ1-1
d_call: -
clone_size: -
v_call: TRBV5-1
cdr3_nt: TGCGCCAGCAGCTCGACAGTACGTGGCACTGAAGCTTTCTTT
cdr3_aa: CASSSTVRGTEAFF

j_call: TRBJ2-7
d_call: -
clone_size: few
v_call: TRBV4-3
cdr3_nt: TGCGCCAGCAGCCAAGATCGGGGGACGGTCTACGAGCAGTACTTC
cdr3_aa: CASSQDRGTVYEQYF

j_call: TRBJ2-1
d_call: TRBD2
clone_size: -
v_call: TRBV7-9
cdr3_nt: TGTGCCAGCAGACCCGGGACTAGCCCACTTTCCAATGAGCAGTTCTTC
cdr3_aa: CASRPGTSPLSNEQFF

j_call: TRBJ1-2
d_call: TRBD1
clone_size: once
v_call: TRBV9
cdr3_nt: TGTGCCAGCAGCCGAGAAGCCCGAGAGACCGGGACAGGAGTCTATGGCTACACCTTC
cdr3_aa: CASSREARETGTGVYGYTF

j_call: TRBJ2-7
d_call: -
clone_size: -
v_call: TRBV18
cdr3_nt: TGTGCCAGCTCACCAAAGACTCCGGCCTACGAGCAGTACTTC
cdr3_aa: CASSPKTPAYEQYF

j_call: TRBJ1-1
d_call: TRBD1
clone_size: -
v_call: TRBV7-3
cdr3_nt: TGTGCCAGCAGCTCGACAGGGAGCACTGAAGCTTTCTTT
cdr3_aa: CASSSTGSTEAFF

j_call: TRBJ2-7
d_call: -
clone_size: -
v_call: TRBV9
cdr3_nt: TGTGCCAGCAGCCCCCCCAACTCCTACGAGCAGTACTTC
cdr3_aa: CASSPPNSYEQYF

j_call: TRBJ1-4
d_call: -
clone_size: few
v_call: TRBV5-6
cdr3_nt: TGTGCCAGCAGCTTGAACCCACAGGGCGGCGAAAAACTGTTTTTT
cdr3_aa: CASSLNPQGGEKLFF

j_call: TRBJ2-2
d_call: TRBD1
clone_size: -
v_call: TRBV9
cdr3_nt: TGTGCCAGCAGCGTAAAGGGGGACAGGAACACCGGGGAGCTGTTTTTT
cdr3_aa: CASSVKGDRNTGELFF

j_call: TRBJ1-3
d_call: TRBD1
clone_size: -
v_call: TRBV28
cdr3_nt: TGTGCCAGCAGTAAACAGGGGTCGAGCTCTGGAAACACCATATATTTT
cdr3_aa: CASSKQGSSSGNTIYF

j_call: TRBJ2-1
d_call: TRBD2
clone_size: -
v_call: TRBV5-4
cdr3_nt: TGTGCCAGCAGCTCGCTAGCGGTGAGCTCCTACAATGAGCAGTTCTTC
cdr3_aa: CASSSLAVSSYNEQFF

j_call: TRBJ2-5
d_call: -
clone_size: once
v_call: TRBV18
cdr3_nt: TGTGCCAGCTCACCATTTTGGGGTGGCAGGGGAGAAGAGACCCAGTACTTC
cdr3_aa: CASSPFWGGRGEETQYF

j_call: TRBJ2-1
d_call: TRBD2
clone_size: -
v_call: TRBV10-2
cdr3_nt: TGCGCCAGCAGTGAGTCGAACCTGGGACTAGGGCAGTTCTTC
cdr3_aa: CASSESNLGLGQFF

j_call: TRBJ1-1
d_call: -
clone_size: few
v_call: TRBV10-3
cdr3_nt: TGTGCCATCAGTGAGGGGCAGGGGAGGAACACTGAAGCTTTCTTT
cdr3_aa: CAISEGQGRNTEAFF

j_call: TRBJ2-1
d_call: -
clone_size: -
v_call: TRBV5-1
cdr3_nt: TGCGCCAGCAGCTTAATACCGCTAGGTTCCAATGAGCAGTTCTTC
cdr3_aa: CASSLIPLGSNEQFF

j_call: TRBJ2-5
d_call: TRBD2
clone_size: -
v_call: TRBV7-8
cdr3_nt: TGTGCCAGCAGCTTATTGGGCCTAGCGGGAGGGGGATCCCGAAAAGAGACCCAGTACTTC
cdr3_aa: CASSLLGLAGGGSRKETQYF

j_call: TRBJ2-6
d_call: -
clone_size: -
v_call: TRBV21-1
cdr3_nt: TGTGCCAGCAGCCCGAGCCACTCTGGGGCCAACGTCCTGACTTTC
cdr3_aa: CASSPSHSGANVLTF

j_call: TRBJ2-7
d_call: -
clone_size: -
v_call: TRBV7-7
cdr3_nt: TGTGCTAGCAGCTTAGGTTCGGGGTACGAGCAGTACTTC
cdr3_aa: CASSLGSGYEQYF

j_call: TRBJ2-1
d_call: TRBD2
clone_size: -
v_call: TRBV4-1
cdr3_nt: TGCGCCAGCAGCCAAGTAGGACTAGTTAACTACAATGAGCAGTTCTTC
cdr3_aa: CASSQVGLVNYNEQFF

j_call: TRBJ2-3
d_call: TRBD2
clone_size: -
v_call: TRBV18
cdr3_nt: TGTGCCAGCTCAAGGAATAGCGGGAGTGGGGCAGATACGCAGTATTTT
cdr3_aa: CASSRNSGSGADTQYF

j_call: TRBJ1-2
d_call: TRBD1
clone_size: few
v_call: TRBV5-1
cdr3_nt: TGCGCCAGCAGTAATACTGGGACAGAGGTAAATGGCTACACCTTC
cdr3_aa: CASSNTGTEVNGYTF

j_call: TRBJ2-4
d_call: TRBD2
clone_size: -
v_call: TRBV14
cdr3_nt: TGTGCCAGCAGCCCTGGGACTACGATTGGCATTCAGTACTTC
cdr3_aa: CASSPGTTIGIQYF

j_call: TRBJ1-4
d_call: TRBD1
clone_size: -
v_call: TRBV18
cdr3_nt: TGTGCCAGCTCAAGGACAGGAGCAGCAACTAATGAAAAACTGTTTTTT
cdr3_aa: CASSRTGAATNEKLFF

j_call: TRBJ2-7
d_call: -
clone_size: -
v_call: TRBV11-1
cdr3_nt: TGTGCCAGCAGCTCGTCCTACGAGCAGTACTTC
cdr3_aa: CASSSSYEQYF

j_call: TRBJ2-3
d_call: TRBD2
clone_size: -
v_call: TRBV30
cdr3_nt: TGTGCCTGGAACTCCTGGGGTAGCGGGACCTCAGATACGCAGTATTTT
cdr3_aa: CAWNSWGSGTSDTQYF

j_call: TRBJ2-3
d_call: TRBD2
clone_size: -
v_call: TRBV5-1
cdr3_nt: TGCGCCAGCAGCAGGGGGACTAGCGGGAACACAGATACGCAGTATTTT
cdr3_aa: CASSRGTSGNTDTQYF

j_call: TRBJ2-2
d_call: -
clone_size: -
v_call: TRBV28
cdr3_nt: TGTGCCAGCAGTTTAGACCAACCAGGCAACACCGGGGAGCTGTTTTTT
cdr3_aa: CASSLDQPGNTGELFF

j_call: TRBJ2-3
d_call: TRBD2
clone_size: -
v_call: TRBV28
cdr3_nt: TGTGCCAGCAATGGAGGCTCCCAGCGGGGCACGCAGTATTTT
cdr3_aa: CASNGGSQRGTQYF

j_call: TRBJ1-1
d_call: -
clone_size: -
v_call: TRBV19
cdr3_nt: TGTGCCAGTAGTGTGCAGGATTACAATCGGAACACTGAAGCTTTCTTT
cdr3_aa: CASSVQDYNRNTEAFF

j_call: TRBJ1-5
d_call: -
clone_size: -
v_call: TRBV6-5
cdr3_nt: TGTGCCAGCAGTTTTGGTCGGGGAAGAGAGCCCCAGCATTTT
cdr3_aa: CASSFGRGREPQHF

j_call: TRBJ1-5
d_call: -
clone_size: -
v_call: TRBV9
cdr3_nt: TGTGCCAGCAGCACAGGGAACAGCAATCAGCCCCAGCATTTT
cdr3_aa: CASSTGNSNQPQHF

j_call: TRBJ1-4
d_call: -
clone_size: -
v_call: TRBV30
cdr3_nt: TGTGCCTGCAATACGGGACTCCGGATAATTGGAAAACTGTTTTTT
cdr3_aa: CACNTGLRIIGKLFF